A selection of T cell receptor beta chains follows, all from one sample in a study of beta chain features in type 1 diabetes. The data were produced by immunoSEQ multiplex PCR, yet TCRdb's version contains in-frame clones alone and is incomplete. The repertoire holds approximately 340,000 clones, with less than 15% as singletons. The sample consisted of naive CD4+ T cells from blood. The source is a woman aged 18 to 35 in good health. Both conserved end residues are part of each CDR3. Fields, in order: clone size, J gene, V gene, CDR3 length, D gene, CDR3 DNA, CDR3 protein. A D gene is named only where the DNA matches it firmly. A clone size is listed for some rows: how often the clone was seen (once, few, many), or a class if it is expanded.

clone_size: few
j_call: TRBJ1-2
v_call: TRBV21-1
cdr3_length: 15
d_call: NA
cdr3_nt: TGTGCCAGCCAGGACAGGGGGTTACCTAACTATGGCTACACCTTC
cdr3_aa: CASQDRGLPNYGYTF

clone_size: NA
j_call: TRBJ2-7
v_call: TRBV18
cdr3_length: 15
d_call: TRBD1
cdr3_nt: TGTGCCAGCTCACTCCGGGACAGGGAGTTCAACGAGCAGTACTTC
cdr3_aa: CASSLRDREFNEQYF

clone_size: few
j_call: TRBJ2-1
v_call: TRBV30
cdr3_length: 15
d_call: NA
cdr3_nt: TGTGCCTGGAGTACCCCCCGACTAGGGGTCTATGAGCAGTTCTTC
cdr3_aa: CAWSTPRLGVYEQFF

clone_size: NA
j_call: TRBJ2-7
v_call: TRBV29-1
cdr3_length: 12
d_call: NA
cdr3_nt: TGCAGCGTCAACACAGGGAGTGGCGAGCAGTACTTC
cdr3_aa: CSVNTGSGEQYF

clone_size: NA
j_call: TRBJ1-3
v_call: TRBV30
cdr3_length: 14
d_call: NA
cdr3_nt: TGTGCCTGGAGTCCCCACAGGACTGGAAACACCATATATTTT
cdr3_aa: CAWSPHRTGNTIYF

clone_size: NA
j_call: TRBJ1-2
v_call: TRBV5-1
cdr3_length: 14
d_call: NA
cdr3_nt: TGCGCCAGCAGCAAACTGGGGGGGCAGGATGGCTACACCTTC
cdr3_aa: CASSKLGGQDGYTF

clone_size: NA
j_call: TRBJ2-1
v_call: TRBV6-5
cdr3_length: 11
d_call: NA
cdr3_nt: TGTGCCAGCAGCAAAGCGAGTACACAGTTCTTC
cdr3_aa: CASSKASTQFF

clone_size: NA
j_call: TRBJ2-4
v_call: TRBV4-3
cdr3_length: 13
d_call: NA
cdr3_nt: TGCGCCAGCAGCCAAGAAGGGCAGGGTGGGCAGTACTTC
cdr3_aa: CASSQEGQGGQYF

clone_size: NA
j_call: TRBJ2-5
v_call: TRBV30
cdr3_length: 13
d_call: NA
cdr3_nt: TGTGCCTGGAGTCCGGCAGGGCAAGAGACCCAGTACTTC
cdr3_aa: CAWSPAGQETQYF

clone_size: NA
j_call: TRBJ2-5
v_call: TRBV28
cdr3_length: 17
d_call: TRBD1
cdr3_nt: TGTGCCAGCAGTCCCCCTAGACGGACAGGTCTAAGAGAGACCCAGTACTTC
cdr3_aa: CASSPPRRTGLRETQYF